This T cell receptor (beta chain) emerged from a study of regulatory T cells in long-lasting Graves disease. This clonotype was counted ten times or more. The antigen remains unidentified. At one end, the junction sequence differs from germline, possibly due to a read error. The CDR3 totals 15 residues. From germline, CDR1 is SGHRS and CDR2 YFSETQ. Points from the study as a whole: There was favoring of TRBV28, TRBJ1-2 and TRBJ2-5 in persistent disease.

Libraries of TCR beta came from iRepertoire HTBI primers plus Arm-PCR of CDR3 regions. TCRdb re-called the multiplex PCR reads through MiXCR, storing one row per CDR3 protein. The sample yields hundreds of thousands of distinct CDR3 sequences, approximately 12% seen once. The time point is: newly diagnosed GD, antithyroid drugs for less than 3 months. PBMC-derived RNA was used for the TCR library. These data were likewise used in another study, on T cells in Graves' hyperthyroidism and ophthalmopathy. That paper states: Onset of ophthalmopathy came a median roughly 6.4 months after the model predicted it.

Sequencing used peripheral blood mononuclear cells (PBMCs), obtained at new diagnosis, from a patient treated with antithyroid drugs. The chain joins TRBV5-1 to TRBJ2-3, with no clear D. This TCR came from a man aged 25 to 45 with Graves disease. CDR3 nucleotides: TGTGCCAGCAGCTTATCCTACAGCAGCACAGATACGCAGTATTTT. This translates into CASSLSYSSTDTQYF.